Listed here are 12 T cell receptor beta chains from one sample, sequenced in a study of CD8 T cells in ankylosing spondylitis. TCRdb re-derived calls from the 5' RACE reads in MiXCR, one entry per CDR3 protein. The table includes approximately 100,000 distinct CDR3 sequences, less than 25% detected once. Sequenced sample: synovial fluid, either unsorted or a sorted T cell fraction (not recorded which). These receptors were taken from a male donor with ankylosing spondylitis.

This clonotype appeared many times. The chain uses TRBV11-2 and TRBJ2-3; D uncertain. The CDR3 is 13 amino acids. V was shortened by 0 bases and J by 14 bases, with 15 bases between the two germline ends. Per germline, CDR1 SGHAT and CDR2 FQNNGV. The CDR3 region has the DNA TGTGCCAGCAGCTTAGAAGTCGCCAGTAAGGTGTATTTT. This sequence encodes CASSLEVASKVYF.

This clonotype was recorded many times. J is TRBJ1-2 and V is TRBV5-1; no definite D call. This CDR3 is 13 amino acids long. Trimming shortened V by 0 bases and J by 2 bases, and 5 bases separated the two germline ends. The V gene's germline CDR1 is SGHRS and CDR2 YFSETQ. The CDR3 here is CASSLDGNYGYTF. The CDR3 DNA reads TGCGCCAGCAGCTTGGACGGGAACTATGGCTACACCTTC. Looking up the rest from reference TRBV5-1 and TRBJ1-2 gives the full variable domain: KAGVTQTPRYLIKTRGQQVTLSCSPISGHRSVSWYQQTPGQGLQFLFEYFSETQRNKGNFPGRFSGRQFSNSRSEMNVSTLELGDSALYLCASSLDGNYGYTFGSGTRLTVV.

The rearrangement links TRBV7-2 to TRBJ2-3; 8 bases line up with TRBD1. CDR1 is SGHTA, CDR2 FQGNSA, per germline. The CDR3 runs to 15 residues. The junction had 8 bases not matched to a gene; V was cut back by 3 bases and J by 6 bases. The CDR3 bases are TGTGCCAGCAGCTTGAGGCAGGGGGCGCTCGATACGCAGTATTTT. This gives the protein CASSLRQGALDTQYF.

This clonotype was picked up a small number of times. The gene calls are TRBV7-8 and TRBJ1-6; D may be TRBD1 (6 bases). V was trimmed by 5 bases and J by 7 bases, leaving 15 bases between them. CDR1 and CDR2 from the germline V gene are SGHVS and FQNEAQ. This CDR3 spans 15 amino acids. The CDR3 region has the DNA TGTGCCAGCAGCACCCACAGGGTCCCCAATTCACCCCTCCACTTT. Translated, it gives CASSTHRVPNSPLHF.

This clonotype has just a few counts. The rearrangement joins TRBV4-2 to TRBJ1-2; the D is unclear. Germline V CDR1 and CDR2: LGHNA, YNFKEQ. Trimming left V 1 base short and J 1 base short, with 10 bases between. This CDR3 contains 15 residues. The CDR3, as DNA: TGTGCCAGCAGCCAAGGACCCGGGAGTAACTATGGCTACACCTTC. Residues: CASSQGPGSNYGYTF.

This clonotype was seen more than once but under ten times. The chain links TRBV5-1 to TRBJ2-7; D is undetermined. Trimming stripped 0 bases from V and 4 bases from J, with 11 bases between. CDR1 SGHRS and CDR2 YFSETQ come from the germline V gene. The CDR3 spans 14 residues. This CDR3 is CASSLAGISYEQYV. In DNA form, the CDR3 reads TGCGCCAGCAGCTTGGCCGGAATATCATACGAGCAGTACGTC.

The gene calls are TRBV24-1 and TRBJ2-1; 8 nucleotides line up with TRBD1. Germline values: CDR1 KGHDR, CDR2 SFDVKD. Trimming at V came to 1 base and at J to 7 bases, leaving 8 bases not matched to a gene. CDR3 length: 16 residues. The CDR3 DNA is TGTGCCACCAGTGATTTCGGACAGGGTCATGGGAATGAGCAGTTCTTC. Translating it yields CATSDFGQGHGNEQFF.

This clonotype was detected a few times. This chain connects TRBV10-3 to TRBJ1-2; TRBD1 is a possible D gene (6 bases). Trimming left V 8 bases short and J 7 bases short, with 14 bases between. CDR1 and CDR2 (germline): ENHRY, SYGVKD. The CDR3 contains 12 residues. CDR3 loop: CAILMIRGGYTF. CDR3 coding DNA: TGTGCCATCCTGATGATCAGGGGTGGCTACACCTTC.

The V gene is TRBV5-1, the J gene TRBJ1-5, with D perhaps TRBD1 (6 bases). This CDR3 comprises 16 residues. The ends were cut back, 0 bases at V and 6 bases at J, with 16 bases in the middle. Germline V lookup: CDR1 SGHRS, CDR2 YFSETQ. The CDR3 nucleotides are TGCGCCAGCAGCTTGGGGGTGGGGGGCCCTGGTCAGCCCCAGCATTTT. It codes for CASSLGVGGPGQPQHF.

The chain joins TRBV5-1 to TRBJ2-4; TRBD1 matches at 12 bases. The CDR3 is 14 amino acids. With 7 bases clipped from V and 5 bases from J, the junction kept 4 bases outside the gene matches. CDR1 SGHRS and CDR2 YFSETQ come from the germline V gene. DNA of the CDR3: TGCGCCAGCGGGACAGGGGGCGAAGAAAACATTCAGTACTTC. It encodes CASGTGGEENIQYF.

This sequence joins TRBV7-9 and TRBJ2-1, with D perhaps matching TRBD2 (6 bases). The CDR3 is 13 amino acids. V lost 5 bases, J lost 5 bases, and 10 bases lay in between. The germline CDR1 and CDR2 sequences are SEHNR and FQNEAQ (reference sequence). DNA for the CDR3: TGTGCCAGCAGCGATAGCGGAAACAATGAGCAGTTCTTC. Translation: CASSDSGNNEQFF.

The CDR3 loop reads CASSLTDSPNYGYTF. For the CDR3, the DNA is TGTGCCAGCAGCTTAACGGATTCCCCTAACTATGGCTACACCTTC. V is TRBV5-5 and J is TRBJ1-2; D unclear. Trimming took off 2 bases at V and 0 bases at J, with 11 bases between the two ends. Germline CDR1 SGHKS, CDR2 YYEKEE (reference sequence). The CDR3 runs to 15 residues. Variable domain in full (rest from reference TRBV5-5 and TRBJ1-2): DAGVTQSPTHLIKTRGQQVTLRCSPISGHKSVSWYQQVLGQGPQFIFQYYEKEERGRGNFPDRFSARQFPNYSSELNVNALLLGDSALYLCASSLTDSPNYGYTFGSGTRLTVV.